This T cell receptor beta chain was observed in a study of OX40 agonist ivuxolimab in advanced cancers. General study points: The antigen specificity of the peripheral T cells (those that were expanded) was not determined.

Remarks on this clone: No antigen is known for it.

CDR3 length: 15 residues. Trimming at V came to 6 bases and at J to 1 base, leaving 7 bases not matched to a gene. Germline values: CDR1 SNHLY, CDR2 FYNNEI. No patient had autoimmune disease or received systemic immunosuppression. This table comes from immunoSEQ multiplex PCR, and its TCRdb copy is limited to in-frame clones, with some not included. The sample includes approximately 72,000 clones, 80% to 90% of them seen just once. The chain uses TRBV2 and TRBJ2-3; 7 bases align to TRBD1. This sample comprised CD4+ or CD8+ T cells sorted from blood, obtained in a trial of the OX40 agonist ivuxolimab. The clonotype was recovered from an adult with an advanced solid tumor such as melanoma, head and neck, liver or kidney cancer. This chain's CDR3 is CASRPQGIGTDTQYF. The CDR3 DNA reads as TGTGCCAGCAGACCACAGGGGATCGGCACAGATACGCAGTATTTT.